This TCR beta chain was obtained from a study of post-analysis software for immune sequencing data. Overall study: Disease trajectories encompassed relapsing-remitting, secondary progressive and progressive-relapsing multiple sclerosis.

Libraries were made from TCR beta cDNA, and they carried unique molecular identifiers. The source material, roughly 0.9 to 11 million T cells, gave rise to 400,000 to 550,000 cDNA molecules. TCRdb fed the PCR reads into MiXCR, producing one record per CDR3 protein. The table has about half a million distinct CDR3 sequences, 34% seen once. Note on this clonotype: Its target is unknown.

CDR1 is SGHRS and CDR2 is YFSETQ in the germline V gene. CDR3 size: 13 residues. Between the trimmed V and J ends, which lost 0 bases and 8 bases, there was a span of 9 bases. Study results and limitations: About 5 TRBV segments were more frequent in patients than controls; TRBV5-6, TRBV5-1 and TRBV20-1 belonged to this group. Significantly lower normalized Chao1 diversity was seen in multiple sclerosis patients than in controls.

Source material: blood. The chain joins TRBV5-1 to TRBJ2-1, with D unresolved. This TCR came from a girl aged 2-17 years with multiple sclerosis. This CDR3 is CASSLAQWDEQFF. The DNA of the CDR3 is TGCGCCAGCAGCTTGGCCCAGTGGGATGAGCAGTTCTTC.